This T cell receptor (beta chain) was retrieved from a study of CD8+ T cells in alopecia areata. Extraction of RNA preceded its reverse transcription into cDNA, which served as the sequencing template. Produced via immunoSEQ multiplex PCR; TCRdb's table is partial and in-frame only. The table includes around 150,000 clones, roughly 82% detected once. V was clipped by 1 base and J by 2 bases; unmatched bases: 8. Per the germline V gene, CDR1 is SGHDN and CDR2 is FVKESK. This CDR3 is 16 amino acids long. Documented treatment: oral pan-JAK inhibitor, 5-10 mg twice daily. The chain is built from TRBV14 and TRBJ2-7, with 7 bases lining up with TRBD2. Sequencing used CD8+ T cells sorted from blood, obtained at week 4, from a patient treated with tofacitinib. This clonotype originated in a human donor with alopecia areata. The CDR3 protein is CASSQVPGGPTYEQYF. CDR3 in DNA: TGTGCCAGCAGCCAAGTCCCGGGGGGACCTACCTACGAGCAGTACTTC.